What follows describes a single T cell receptor (beta chain). The antigen is unknown. One junction end disagrees with the germline gene, perhaps due to a read error. Then a second PCR, running about 6 to 12 cycles, was carried out with a sample-barcoded 5' primer and a J-beta primer mix. CDR3-containing paired-end reads numbered at least 2.5 million in each sample. Using its own MiXCR run on the 5' RACE reads, TCRdb lists one record per CDR3 protein. The repertoire holds 730,000 or so distinct CDR3 sequences, with about 40% as singletons. Samples each had at least 5.5 micrograms of total RNA extracted. These data come from a study of blood T cells in healthy people across ages. Points from the study as a whole: Diversity of TCR beta per million T cells declined in a roughly linear way with age. Diversity was higher, and naive CD4+ cells more numerous, in long-lived donors than in aged donors.

CDR1 MNHEY and CDR2 SVGAGI come from the germline V gene. The CDR3 length is 17 residues. The specimen was blood. The genes are TRBV6-5 and TRBJ2-3; D call uncertain. This clonotype was sampled from a woman in her sixties or seventies in good health. CDR3 bases: TGTGCCGGCAGTTACACCCCTCCGGTGGGTTGGACAGATACGCAGTATTTT. Translated: CAGSYTPPVGWTDTQYF.